Sequencing of this T cell receptor beta chain was carried out in a study of CD8 T cells in ankylosing spondylitis (dated by TCRdb to 2015 to 2018). Regarding the complete study: To find TCR variants linked to disease, the study profiled T cell receptor beta repertoires in ankylosing spondylitis patients and healthy donors. The whole study cohort included 85 to 120 healthy donors and 20 to 30 ankylosing spondylitis patients. Peripheral blood was sampled, and synovial fluid was also collected from ankylosing spondylitis patients.

The CDR3 goes from the cysteine to the phenylalanine over 12 residues. The DNA shown is the 36-base CDR3, in frame from base 1. Relative to germline, V is missing 8 bases and J is missing 1 base, with 2 bases of the junction outside any gene match. The germline V gene provides CDR1 SNHLY and CDR2 FYNNEI. Sequencing was performed on an Illumina HiSeq 2500. Quantitative 5'-RACE with molecular barcodes was the method used to prepare the TCR beta libraries. As for the authors' bioinformatics: A new computational method, built on a probabilistic model of VDJ rearrangement, was used to identify disease-linked TCR variants. TCRdb reprocessed the public reads (quality trimming at Q25 with fastp, clone calling with MiXCR) and kept in-frame beta chains. Identical CDR3 protein sequences are pooled into one entry, listed with their most common genes and DNA. In this record, the V and J calls reflect TCRdb's handling and not the investigators' own analysis. The sample table lists 150,000 to 250,000 distinct CDR3 sequences, 9.5% to 15% of them with a count of one. The ten largest account for about 17% of the sample.

Study-wide conclusions, independent of this receptor: The disease-linked clones were reported as significantly enriched in matched synovial fluid samples from ankylosing spondylitis patients. Blood from ankylosing spondylitis patients appeared to be characterized by a TCR beta motif made up of about 8 highly homologous amino acid variants. In peripheral blood, the disease-linked clones were found at relatively low frequencies and had a CD8+ phenotype. Some motif variants had previously been reported in the synovial fluid and blood of reactive arthritis patients, which suggests shared mechanisms of disease initiation.

This clonotype was seen many times. No antigen is known for it. Qualities for individual bases were not recorded, and no much larger clone is one base off. The receptor was isolated from a male donor with ankylosing spondylitis or in good health (not recorded which). The rearranged chain carries TRBV2 and TRBJ2-7; 7 bases in the middle match TRBD2. The sequenced sample was blood, either unsorted or a sorted T cell fraction (not recorded which). The DNA is as follows: TGTGCCAGCGGGGAGGGTTCCTACGAGCAGTACTTC. Translated, this is CASGEGSYEQYF.